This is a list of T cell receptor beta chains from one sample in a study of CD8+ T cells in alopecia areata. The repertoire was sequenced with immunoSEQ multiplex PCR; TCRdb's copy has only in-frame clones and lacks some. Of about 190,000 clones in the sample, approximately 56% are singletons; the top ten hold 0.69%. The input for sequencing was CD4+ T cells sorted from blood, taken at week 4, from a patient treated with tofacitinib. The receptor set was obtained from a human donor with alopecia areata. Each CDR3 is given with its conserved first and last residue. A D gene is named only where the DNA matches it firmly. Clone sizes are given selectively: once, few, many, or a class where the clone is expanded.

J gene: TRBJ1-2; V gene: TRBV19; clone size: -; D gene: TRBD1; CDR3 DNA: TGTGCCAGTAGTCTCGGACAGGGCGGGGATGGCTACACCTTC; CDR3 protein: CASSLGQGGDGYTF
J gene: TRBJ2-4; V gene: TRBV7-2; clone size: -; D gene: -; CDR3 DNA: TGTGCCAGCAGCAAGGACAAAAACATTCAGTACTTC; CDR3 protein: CASSKDKNIQYF
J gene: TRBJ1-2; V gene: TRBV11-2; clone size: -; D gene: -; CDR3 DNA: TGTGCCAGCAGGTCTCTCGGGGGTTCTAACTATGGCTACACCTTC; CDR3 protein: CASRSLGGSNYGYTF
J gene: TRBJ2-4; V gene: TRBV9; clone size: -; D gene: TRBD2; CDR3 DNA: TGTGCCAGCAGCGTCGAGGGACTAGCGGGGAATTGGAACATTCAGTACTTC; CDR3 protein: CASSVEGLAGNWNIQYF
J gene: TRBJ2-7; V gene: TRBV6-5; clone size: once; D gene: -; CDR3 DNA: TGTGCCAGCAGATTCATCTACGAGCAGTACTTC; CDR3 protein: CASRFIYEQYF
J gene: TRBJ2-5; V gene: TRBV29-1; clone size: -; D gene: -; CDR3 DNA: TGCAGCGTTGGGCAGGGTGAGACCCAGTACTTC; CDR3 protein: CSVGQGETQYF
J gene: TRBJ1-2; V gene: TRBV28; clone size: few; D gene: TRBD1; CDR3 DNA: TGTGCCAGCAGTTTAATCCGGGACAGGGTGAGCTACACCTTC; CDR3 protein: CASSLIRDRVSYTF
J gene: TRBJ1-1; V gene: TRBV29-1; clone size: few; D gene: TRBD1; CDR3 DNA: TGCAGCGTTGAAGGTTCAGGGGGGACAGGGGTTTTGTACACTGAAGCTTTCTTT; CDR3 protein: CSVEGSGGTGVLYTEAFF
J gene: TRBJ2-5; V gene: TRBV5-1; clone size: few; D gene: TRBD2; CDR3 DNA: TGCGCCAGCAGCTGGGAACTAGCGGGAGAAGAGACCCAGTACTTC; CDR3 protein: CASSWELAGEETQYF
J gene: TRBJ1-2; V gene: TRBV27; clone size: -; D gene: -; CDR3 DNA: TGTGCCACCCCTCGGGACACTCGAAGCCCCCCGGACTATGGCTACACCTTC; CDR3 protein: CATPRDTRSPPDYGYTF
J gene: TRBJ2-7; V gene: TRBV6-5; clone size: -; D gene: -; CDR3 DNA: TGTGCCAGCAGCTTAACAGGGACATTCTCCTACGAGCAGTACTTC; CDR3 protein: CASSLTGTFSYEQYF
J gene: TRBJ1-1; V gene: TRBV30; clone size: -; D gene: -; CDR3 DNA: TGTGCCTGGAGGGAGAGCACTGAAGCTTTCTTT; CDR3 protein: CAWRESTEAFF
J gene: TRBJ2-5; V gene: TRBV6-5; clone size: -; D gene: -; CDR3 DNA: TGTGCCAGCAGTTTGGCCGCTGGACGAGAGACCCAGTACTTC; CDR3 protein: CASSLAAGRETQYF
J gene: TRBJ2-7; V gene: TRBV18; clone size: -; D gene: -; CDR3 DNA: TGTGCCAGCTCACCAGTGGGACCCGAGCAGTACTTC; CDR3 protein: CASSPVGPEQYF
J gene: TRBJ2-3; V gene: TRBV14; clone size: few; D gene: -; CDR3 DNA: TGTGCCAGCAGCCATATCTCGGGAGCCGTCACAGATACGCAGTATTTT; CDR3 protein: CASSHISGAVTDTQYF
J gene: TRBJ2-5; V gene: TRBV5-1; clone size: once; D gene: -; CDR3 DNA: TGCGCCAGCAGCGATGGACAGAGAATTCAAGAGACCCAGTACTTC; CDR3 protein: CASSDGQRIQETQYF
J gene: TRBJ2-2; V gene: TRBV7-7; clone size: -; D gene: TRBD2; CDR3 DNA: TGTGCCAGCAGCTATACTAGCGGGAACACCGGGGAGCTGTTTTTT; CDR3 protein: CASSYTSGNTGELFF
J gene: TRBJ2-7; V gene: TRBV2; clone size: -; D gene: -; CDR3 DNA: TGTGCCAGCACGTCTTACTACGAGCAGTACTTC; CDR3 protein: CASTSYYEQYF
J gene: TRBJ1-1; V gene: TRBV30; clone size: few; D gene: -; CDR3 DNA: TGTGCCTGGAACCCGGGACGGATGAACACTGAAGCTTTCTTT; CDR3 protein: CAWNPGRMNTEAFF
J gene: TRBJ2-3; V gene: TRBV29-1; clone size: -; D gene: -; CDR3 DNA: TGCAGCGTTTCTGCCGGTCCCTTACCCGATACGCAGTATTTT; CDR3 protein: CSVSAGPLPDTQYF